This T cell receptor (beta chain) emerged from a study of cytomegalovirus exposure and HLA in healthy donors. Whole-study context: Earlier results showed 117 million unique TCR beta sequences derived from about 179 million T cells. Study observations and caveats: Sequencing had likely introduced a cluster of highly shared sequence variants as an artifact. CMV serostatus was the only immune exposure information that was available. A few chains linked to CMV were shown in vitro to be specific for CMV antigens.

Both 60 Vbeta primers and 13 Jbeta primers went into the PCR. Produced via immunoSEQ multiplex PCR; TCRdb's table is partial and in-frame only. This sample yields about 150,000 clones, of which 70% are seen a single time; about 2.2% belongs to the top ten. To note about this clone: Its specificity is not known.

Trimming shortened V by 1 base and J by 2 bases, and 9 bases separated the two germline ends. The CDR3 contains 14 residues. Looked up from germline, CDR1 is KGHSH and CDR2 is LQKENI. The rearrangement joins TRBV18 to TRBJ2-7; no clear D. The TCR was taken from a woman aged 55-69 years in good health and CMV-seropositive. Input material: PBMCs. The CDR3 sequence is CASSPQETAYEQYF. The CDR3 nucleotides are TGTGCCAGCTCACCACAGGAGACCGCCTACGAGCAGTACTTC.